This T cell receptor beta chain was recorded in a study of shared clonotypes between healthy human individuals. A note on this clone: What it binds is unknown.

Positive CCR7 selection of CD45RO-negative cells yielded the naive CD8 cells, and terminally differentiated effector memory CD45RA+ cells were excluded. Trimming removed 0 bases at V and 6 bases at J, with 10 bases between. The CDR3 contains 13 residues. In germline, CDR1 is SGHKS, CDR2 YYEKEE (reference sequence). General study results and limits: Clonotype sharing among donors was expected to depend on sequencing depth. When compared with the clonotypes that were shared by all four sorted-subset donors, the non-shared clonotypes turned out to have lower generation probabilities.

Across several immunoSEQ plates, the genomic DNA of each subset was split evenly. Authors' data handling: Sequence data from immunoSEQ were junction-only and lacked quality scores; consequently, filtering differed. Assay used: immunoSEQ multiplex PCR; TCRdb lists only in-frame clones, some missing. For V, J and clone size, that table is used; D and trimming come from the DNA. The data show some 2,100,000 clones, 85% to 95% seen once. The chain recombines TRBV5-5 with TRBJ2-7; possible D gene TRBD1, 6 bases. This clonotype was obtained from a man aged 18 to 29 in good health. Some clones in this sample may be carry-over from other donors' samples. Sequenced sample: naive CD8+ T cells from PBMCs. The CDR3 here is CASSLVTGSEQYF. The CDR3 DNA reads as TGTGCCAGCAGCTTGGTCACAGGGTCCGAGCAGTACTTC.